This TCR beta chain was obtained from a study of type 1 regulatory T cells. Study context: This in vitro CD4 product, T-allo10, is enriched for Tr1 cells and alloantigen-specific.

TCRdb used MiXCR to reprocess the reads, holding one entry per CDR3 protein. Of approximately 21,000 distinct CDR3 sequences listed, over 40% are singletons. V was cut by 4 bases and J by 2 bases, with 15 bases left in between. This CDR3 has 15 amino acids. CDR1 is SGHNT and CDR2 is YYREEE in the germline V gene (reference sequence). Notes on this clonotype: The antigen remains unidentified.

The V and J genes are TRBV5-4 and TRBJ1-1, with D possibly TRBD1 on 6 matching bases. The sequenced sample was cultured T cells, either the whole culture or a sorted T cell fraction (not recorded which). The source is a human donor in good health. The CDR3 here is CASSATQGLNTEAFF. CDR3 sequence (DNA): TGTGCCAGCAGCGCGACACAGGGACTTAACACTGAAGCTTTCTTT.